The clone carrying this T cell receptor beta chain has a single count. The antigen is unknown. Trimming cost V 2 bases and J 0 bases, with 8 bases left between them. Germline V CDR1 and CDR2: LNHDA, SQIVND (reference sequence). The CDR3 covers 15 residues. Amplification used 60 Vbeta primers and 13 Jbeta primers. Sequencing was performed with immunoSEQ multiplex PCR; in TCRdb, only in-frame clones are kept and a portion is missing. Here the sample spans about 190,000 clones, about 80% being singletons. This sample stems from a study of cytomegalovirus exposure and HLA in healthy donors. General study results and limits: In an earlier analysis, productive rearrangement rates for most beta V segments clustered near 87% or 30%. The study designated roughly 150 TCR beta chains cytomegalovirus-associated. Among the CMV-associated chains, a few were confirmed in vitro as specific for CMV antigens. When analyzed later, a missense DCLRE1C variant was found to be linked to TCR beta V- and J-gene trimming.

Material for sequencing was PBMCs. The clonotype comes from a woman between 40 and 55 years old in good health and CMV-seronegative. The V gene is TRBV19, the J gene TRBJ1-5; D not certain. CDR3 residues: CASSIPRPSNQPQHF. CDR3 nucleotide sequence: TGTGCCAGTAGTATACCGAGGCCTAGCAATCAGCCCCAGCATTTT.